Listed below are T cell receptor beta chains from one sample, sequenced in a study of blood T cell repertoires in COVID-19. TCRdb keeps only in-frame clones here, not all; method: immunoSEQ multiplex PCR. The table shows roughly 250,000 clones, with just under 85% occurring only once. The sample was peripheral blood. The receptors were sampled from a man aged 50 to 60 with acute or convalescent COVID-19. Each CDR3 is given without its conserved first and last residue.

J gene | V gene | CDR3 length | CDR3 protein
TRBJ2-1 | TRBV19 | 14 | ASSMGVREVFEEQF
TRBJ2-3 | TRBV27 | 18 | ASSFKLSNRGSRVGDTQY
TRBJ1-1 | TRBV28 | 13 | ASTTPGGGAGEAF
TRBJ2-5 | TRBV25-1 | 11 | ASSELEKETQY
TRBJ2-1 | TRBV10-3 | 11 | ATLTGGNNEQF
TRBJ2-3 | TRBV5-4 | 14 | ASSSTTSGRPDTQY
TRBJ1-1 | TRBV19 | 10 | ACRSMNTEAF
TRBJ2-3 | TRBV19 | 10 | ASSISVGTQY
TRBJ2-5 | TRBV6-2/TRBV6-3 | 14 | ASSPWGSGSPETQY
TRBJ2-7 | TRBV11-3 | 13 | ASSLNPGGEYEQY
TRBJ1-1 | TRBV18 | 12 | ASSRTGGRTEAF